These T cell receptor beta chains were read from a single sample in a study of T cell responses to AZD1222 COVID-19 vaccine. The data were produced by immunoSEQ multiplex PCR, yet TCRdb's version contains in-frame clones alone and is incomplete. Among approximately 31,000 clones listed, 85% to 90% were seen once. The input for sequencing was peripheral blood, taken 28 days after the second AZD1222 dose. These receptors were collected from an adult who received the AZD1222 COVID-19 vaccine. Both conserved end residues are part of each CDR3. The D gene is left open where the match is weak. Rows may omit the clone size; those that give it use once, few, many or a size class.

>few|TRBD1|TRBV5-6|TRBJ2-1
TGTGCCAGCAGCTTGTGGCAGGGGGTCAGTAATGAGCAGTTCTTC
CASSLWQGVSNEQFF
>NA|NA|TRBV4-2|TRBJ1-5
TGTGCCAGCAGCCAAGCGGCTCGCGAAGTGAATCAGCCCCAGCATTTT
CASSQAAREVNQPQHF
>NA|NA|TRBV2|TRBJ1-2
TGTGCCAGCAGGAGACAGGATGGCTACACCTTC
CASRRQDGYTF
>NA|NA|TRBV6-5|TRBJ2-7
TGTGCCAGCAGTCCCCCTGGGGGCTACGAGCAGTACTTC
CASSPPGGYEQYF
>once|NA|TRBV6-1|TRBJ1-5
TGTGCCAGCAGTGATTTCGGGGATCAGCCCCAGCATTTT
CASSDFGDQPQHF
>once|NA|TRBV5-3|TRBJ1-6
TGTGCCAGAAGCAAGGGACACCTGAGCTCCTATAATTCACCCCTCCACTTT
CARSKGHLSSYNSPLHF
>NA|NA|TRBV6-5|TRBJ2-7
TGTGCCAGCAGTTACTCGGGGATCAGCTCCTACGAGCAGTACTTC
CASSYSGISSYEQYF
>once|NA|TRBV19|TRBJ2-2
TGTGCCAGTAGTCTGGCGAACACCGGGGAGCTGTTTTTT
CASSLANTGELFF
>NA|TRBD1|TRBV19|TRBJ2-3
TGTGCCAGTAGTCCCCGACAGGGTCTGGGCACAGATACGCAGTATTTT
CASSPRQGLGTDTQYF
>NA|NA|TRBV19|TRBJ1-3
TGTGCCAGTAGTAAAGGGGCTGGTACTGGAAACACCATATATTTT
CASSKGAGTGNTIYF
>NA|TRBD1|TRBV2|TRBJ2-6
TGTGCCAGCAGGGGACAGGGGGCCAACTCTGGGGCCAACGTCCTGACTTTC
CASRGQGANSGANVLTF
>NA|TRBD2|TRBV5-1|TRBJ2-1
TGCGCCAGCAGCTCGTCGGCGGGGGGGCGCAATGAGCAGTTCTTC
CASSSSAGGRNEQFF
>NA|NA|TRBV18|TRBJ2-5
TGTGCCAGCTCACCACGTCTAGACCAAGAGACCCAGTACTTC
CASSPRLDQETQYF
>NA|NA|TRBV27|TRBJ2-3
TGTGCCAGCAGTTTCTTCGACAGATCAGATACGCAGTATTTT
CASSFFDRSDTQYF
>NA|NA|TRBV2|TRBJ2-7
TGTGCCAGTCTTCGCAGCACAGCGGGTGACGAGCAGTACTTC
CASLRSTAGDEQYF
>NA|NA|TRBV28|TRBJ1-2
TGTGCCAGCAGTTCGGGGATTAACTATGGCTACACCTTC
CASSSGINYGYTF
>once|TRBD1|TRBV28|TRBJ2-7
TGTGCCAGCAGGGCAGGGGGTAGCTACGAGCAGTACTTC
CASRAGGSYEQYF
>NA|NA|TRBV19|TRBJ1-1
TGTGCCAGTACCATCCGGGACATGAACACTGAAGCTTTCTTT
CASTIRDMNTEAFF
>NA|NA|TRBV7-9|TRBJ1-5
TGTGCCAGCACCCCCCCTGGCGGGTACCATCAGCCCCAGCATTTT
CASTPPGGYHQPQHF
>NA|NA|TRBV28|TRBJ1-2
TGTGCCAGCAGCCCCTCTTTTAACGCTAACTATGGCTACACCTTC
CASSPSFNANYGYTF
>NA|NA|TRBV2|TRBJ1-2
TGTGCCAGCAGTCTAGCAGGCCCCGAGGGCTACACCTTC
CASSLAGPEGYTF
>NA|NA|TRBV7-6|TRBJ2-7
TGTGCCAGCAGCTTAAAAGAAGAGGCTGAGCAGTACTTC
CASSLKEEAEQYF
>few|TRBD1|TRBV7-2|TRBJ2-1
TGTGCCAGCAGTCTAGGACAGGGAAGATTAAATGAGCAGTTCTTC
CASSLGQGRLNEQFF
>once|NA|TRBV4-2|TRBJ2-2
TGTGCCAGCAGCCAAGCGCCGACAAACACCGGGGAGCTGTTTTTT
CASSQAPTNTGELFF
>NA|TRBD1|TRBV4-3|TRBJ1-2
TGCGCCAGCAGCCAAGCACAGGGGACAGCTAACTATGGCTACACCTTC
CASSQAQGTANYGYTF
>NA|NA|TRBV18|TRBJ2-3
TGTGCCAGCTCACCCCTGGACACACTCACAGATACGCAGTATTTT
CASSPLDTLTDTQYF
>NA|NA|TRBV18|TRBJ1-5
TGTGCCAGCTCAGACGACACATCTAATCAGCCCCAGCATTTT
CASSDDTSNQPQHF
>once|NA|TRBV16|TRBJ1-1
TGTGCCAGCAGCCAATCAGTAGTGCGGGGCTTCACTGAAGCTTTCTTT
CASSQSVVRGFTEAFF
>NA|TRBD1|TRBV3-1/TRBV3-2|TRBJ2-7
TGTGCCAGCAGCTACCCCGGGACAGGAAGCGGAAAGTACTTC
CASSYPGTGSGKYF
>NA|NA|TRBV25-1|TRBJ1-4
TGTGCCAGCAGTGAGCGACCGGGTGGGAGTGAAAAACTGTTTTTT
CASSERPGGSEKLFF
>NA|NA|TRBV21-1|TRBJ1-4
TGTGCCAGCAGCAAGCGCGCCAGGGGAGAAAAACTGTTTTTT
CASSKRARGEKLFF
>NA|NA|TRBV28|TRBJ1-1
TGTGCCAGCAAACTCAGACTGAACACTGAAGCTTTCTTT
CASKLRLNTEAFF
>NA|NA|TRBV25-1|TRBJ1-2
TGTGCCAGCAGTGGCAGCCCCGGGTTCTACACCTTC
CASSGSPGFYTF
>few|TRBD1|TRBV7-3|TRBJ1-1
TGTGCCAGCAGGACCGGACAGGGCAACACTGAAGCTTTCTTT
CASRTGQGNTEAFF
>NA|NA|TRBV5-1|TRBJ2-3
TGCGCCAGCAGCTTGGGGCAGGACGCAGATACGCAGTATTTT
CASSLGQDADTQYF
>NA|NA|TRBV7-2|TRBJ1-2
TGTGCCAGCAGCTCATCCCTCCAGGGATATGGCTACACCTTC
CASSSSLQGYGYTF
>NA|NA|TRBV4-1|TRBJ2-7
TGCGCCAGCAGCCAGCCCCCAGCATTCGCCTACGAGCAGTACTTC
CASSQPPAFAYEQYF
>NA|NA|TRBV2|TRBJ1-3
TGTGCCAGCAGTATTGGAGGGGTTTTAATTGGAAACACCATATATTTT
CASSIGGVLIGNTIYF
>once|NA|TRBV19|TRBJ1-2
TGTGCCAGTAGAAGGATCGGGACCTACTATGGCTACACCTTC
CASRRIGTYYGYTF
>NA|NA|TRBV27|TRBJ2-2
TGTGCCAGCAGCCCATGGAACACCGGGGAGCTGTTTTTT
CASSPWNTGELFF
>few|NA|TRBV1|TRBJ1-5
TGCACCAGCAGCCAGGCGCGGGGACCTTACAATCAGCCCCAGCATTTT
CTSSQARGPYNQPQHF
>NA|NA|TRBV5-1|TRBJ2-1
TGCGCCAGCAGCTTGGGCAGTGGAAGCAATGAGCAGTTCTTC
CASSLGSGSNEQFF
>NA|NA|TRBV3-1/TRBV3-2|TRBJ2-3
TGTGCCAGCAGCCAAAGGTCTGGTAGGTCCACAGATACGCAGTATTTT
CASSQRSGRSTDTQYF
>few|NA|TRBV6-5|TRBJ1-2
TGTGCCAGCAGTTACTCGAGGGGGGCATACTATGGCTACACCTTC
CASSYSRGAYYGYTF
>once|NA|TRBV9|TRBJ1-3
TGTGCCAGCAGCGCACGGGGCGCAGGTAAGAGCTCTGGAAACACCATATATTTT
CASSARGAGKSSGNTIYF
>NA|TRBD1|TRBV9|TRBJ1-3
TGTGCCAGCAGCGCTGGACAGGGAGTAGTCACCAACACCATATATTTT
CASSAGQGVVTNTIYF
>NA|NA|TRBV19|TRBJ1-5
TGTGCCAGTAGCCCTGGGGATCTTAGCAATCAGCCCCAGCATTTT
CASSPGDLSNQPQHF
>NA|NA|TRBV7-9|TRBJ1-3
TGTGCCAGCAGCTTAGTCTCTGGAAACACCATATATTTT
CASSLVSGNTIYF
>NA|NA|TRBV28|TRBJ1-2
TGTGCCAGCAGTTCGTCTTGGGGCAGTTCCTCTGGCTACACCTTC
CASSSSWGSSSGYTF
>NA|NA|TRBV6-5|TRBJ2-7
TGTGCCAGCAGTTACGACGACAGGACCTACGAGCAGTACTTC
CASSYDDRTYEQYF
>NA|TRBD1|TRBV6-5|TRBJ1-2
TGTGCCAGCAGTTACTACAGGGGCTATGGCTACACCTTC
CASSYYRGYGYTF
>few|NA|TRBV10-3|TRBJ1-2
TGTGCCATCAGCCCGAGCATCATCAATCAGGGCTACACCTTC
CAISPSIINQGYTF